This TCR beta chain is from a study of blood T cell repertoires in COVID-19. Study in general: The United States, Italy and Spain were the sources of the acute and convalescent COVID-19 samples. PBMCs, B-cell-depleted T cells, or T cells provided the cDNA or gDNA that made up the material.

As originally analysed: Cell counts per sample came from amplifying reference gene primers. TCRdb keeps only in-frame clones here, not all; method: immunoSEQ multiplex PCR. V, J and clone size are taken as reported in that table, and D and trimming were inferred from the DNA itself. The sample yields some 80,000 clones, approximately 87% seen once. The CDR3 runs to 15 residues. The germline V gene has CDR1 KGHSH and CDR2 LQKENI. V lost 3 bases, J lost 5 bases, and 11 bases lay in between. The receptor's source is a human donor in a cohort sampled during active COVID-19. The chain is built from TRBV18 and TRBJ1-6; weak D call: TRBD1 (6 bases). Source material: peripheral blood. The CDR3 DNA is TGTGCCAGCTCACCTGGCAGGACAGATAATTCACCCCTCCACTTT. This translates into CASSPGRTDNSPLHF. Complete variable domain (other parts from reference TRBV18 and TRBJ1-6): NAGVMQNPRHLVRRRGQEARLRCSPMKGHSHVYWYRQLPEEGLKFMVYLQKENIIDESGMPKERFSAEFPKEGPSILRIQQVVRGDSAAYFCASSPGRTDNSPLHFGNGTRLTVT.